A single sample is the source of the 18 T cell receptor beta chains below, sequenced in a study of blood T cell repertoires in COVID-19. TCRdb keeps only in-frame clones here, not all; method: immunoSEQ multiplex PCR. The data contain around 130,000 clones, 84% of them singletons. The sequencing sample was made of PBMCs or T cells enriched from blood (not recorded which). The receptors originated from a young woman who had been exposed to COVID-19.

The chain carries TRBV19 and TRBJ2-2, with 11 bases that match TRBD2. CDR3 length: 17 residues. Germline V gene lookup returns CDR1 LNHDA and CDR2 SQIVND (reference sequence). V lost 6 bases to trimming and J lost 2 bases; unmatched junction nucleotides: 8. Here the CDR3 DNA reads TGTGCCAGTAGCGGTAGCGGGAGGGCCAGAAACACCGGGGAGCTGTTTTTT. Protein sequence: CASSGSGRARNTGELFF. Full variable domain (missing parts from reference TRBV19 and TRBJ2-2): DGGITQSPKYLFRKEGQNVTLSCEQNLNHDAMYWYRQDPGQGLRLIYYSQIVNDFQKGDIAEGYSVSREKKESFPLTVTSAQKNPTAFYLCASSGSGRARNTGELFFGEGSRLTVL.

V gene TRBV19 combines with J gene TRBJ1-2; possibly TRBD1 for D (5 bases). The CDR3 consists of 14 residues. Germline V gene data show CDR1 as LNHDA and CDR2 as SQIVND (reference sequence). Trimming shortened V by 3 bases and J by 8 bases, and 16 bases separated the two germline ends. CDR3 nucleotides: TGTGCCAGTAGTATCCTCACAGGCGGGGGAGGCTACACCTTC. Translated, it gives CASSILTGGGGYTF.

The chain combines TRBV9 with TRBJ2-2, with 10 bases that match TRBD2. CDR1 and CDR2 (germline): SGDLS, YYNGEE. V dropped 0 bases and J dropped 8; count of bases not matched to a gene: 7. There are 16 residues in the CDR3. The CDR3 DNA sequence: TGTGCCAGCAGCGTAGGCCCTAGCGGGAGAACAGGGGAGCTGTTTTTT. It is translated as CASSVGPSGRTGELFF.

DNA of the CDR3: TGTGCCAGCTCGACCCGGACTAGCGGGGGGGATGAGCAGTTCTTC. It translates to CASSTRTSGGDEQFF. The V and J genes are TRBV18 and TRBJ2-1, with 15 nucleotides matching TRBD2. There are 15 residues in the CDR3. The germline V gene has CDR1 KGHSH and CDR2 LQKENI. V trimming: 6 bases; J trimming: 8 bases; junction bases outside the gene matches: 5. Full variable domain (remainder filled in from reference TRBV18 and TRBJ2-1): NAGVMQNPRHLVRRRGQEARLRCSPMKGHSHVYWYRQLPEEGLKFMVYLQKENIIDESGMPKERFSAEFPKEGPSILRIQQVVRGDSAAYFCASSTRTSGGDEQFFGPGTRLTVL.

This chain links TRBV7-9 with TRBJ1-5; tentative D call: TRBD1 (5 bases). The CDR3 spans 16 residues. V was clipped by 1 base and J by 1 base, with 11 bases between them. The germline V gene encodes CDR1 SEHNR and CDR2 FQNEAQ (reference sequence). The CDR3: CASSLVSSGSNQPQHF. The CDR3 DNA is TGTGCCAGCAGCTTAGTATCCTCAGGGAGCAATCAGCCCCAGCATTTT.

The chain employs TRBV28 and TRBJ2-1, with 13 bases lining up with TRBD2. Per the germline V gene, CDR1 is MDHEN and CDR2 is SYDVKM. The trim removed 3 bases at V and 4 bases at J, leaving 3 bases unmatched. CDR3 size: 16 residues. CDR3: CASSFGTSGVYNEQFF. Here the CDR3 DNA reads TGTGCCAGCAGTTTTGGGACTAGCGGGGTGTACAATGAGCAGTTCTTC.

The chain carries TRBV12-3 or TRBV12-4 and TRBJ2-1; possibly TRBD2 for D (5 bases). V was pared by 3 bases and J by 10 bases, with 7 bases between. The CDR3 sequence is 11 residues long. The CDR3 DNA reads TGTGCCAGCAGTTTTACGGGGGAGCAGTTCTTC. Translated, it gives CASSFTGEQFF.

The V gene is TRBV19, the J gene TRBJ2-3; D call uncertain. CDR1 is LNHDA and CDR2 is SQIVND in the germline V gene (reference sequence). V was cut by 3 bases and J by 4 bases, with 5 bases left in between. The CDR3 has 12 amino acids. In DNA form, the CDR3 reads TGTGCCAGTAGTATCTCCCCAGATACGCAGTATTTT. Protein sequence: CASSISPDTQYF. The whole variable domain, filled in from reference TRBV19 and TRBJ2-3, reads DGGITQSPKYLFRKEGQNVTLSCEQNLNHDAMYWYRQDPGQGLRLIYYSQIVNDFQKGDIAEGYSVSREKKESFPLTVTSAQKNPTAFYLCASSISPDTQYFGPGTRLTVL.

The V gene is TRBV19, the J gene TRBJ1-5, with 10 bases identical to TRBD1. CDR1 and CDR2 from the germline V gene are LNHDA and SQIVND (reference sequence). This CDR3 region has 19 residues. The junction had 14 bases not matched to a gene; V was cut back by 5 bases and J by 1 base. CDR3 residues: CASSFHTGTGVRSNQPQHF. The CDR3 region has the DNA TGTGCCAGTAGTTTCCATACCGGGACAGGGGTTAGGAGCAATCAGCCCCAGCATTTT.

CDR3: CASSISGTGSLNTEAFF. As DNA, the CDR3 is TGTGCCAGCAGTATAAGCGGGACAGGGTCCCTGAACACTGAAGCTTTCTTT. This rearrangement joins TRBV6-2 or TRBV6-3 to TRBJ1-1; 9 nucleotides agree with TRBD1. CDR1 is MNHEY and CDR2 is SVGEGT in the germline V gene. The CDR3 is 17 residues long. V lost 5 bases, J lost 0 bases, and 10 bases stayed unmatched.

The rearrangement joins TRBV7-9 to TRBJ1-5, with D possibly being TRBD1 (6 bases). Germline CDR1 reads SEHNR; CDR2 reads FQNEAQ (reference sequence). This CDR3 has 14 residues. V shed 4 bases and J shed 3 bases, with 10 bases lying between them. CDR3 nucleotide sequence: TGTGCCAGCAGCTCGACAGGCCACAATCAGCCCCAGCATTTT. It encodes CASSSTGHNQPQHF.

The chain links TRBV10-3 to TRBJ2-1; 8 bases agree with TRBD2. The CDR3 extends over 14 amino acids. The V segment lost 3 bases and the J segment 6 bases; nucleotides outside the gene matches: 4. Looked up from germline, CDR1 is ENHRY and CDR2 is SYGVKD. The CDR3 here is CAISDLGLGNEQFF. CDR3 DNA sequence: TGTGCCATCAGTGATTTGGGACTAGGCAATGAGCAGTTCTTC.

This rearrangement joins TRBV2 to TRBJ1-2, with D uncertain. Germline V gene sequence: CDR1 SNHLY, CDR2 FYNNEI. V lost 5 bases, J lost 0 bases, and 4 bases lay in between. The CDR3 runs 12 residues. As DNA, the CDR3 is TGTGCCAGCAGTCTGTCTAACTATGGCTACACCTTC. It is translated as CASSLSNYGYTF.

The chain uses TRBV25-1 and TRBJ2-5, with D unclear. Germline V CDR1 and CDR2: MGHDK, SYGVNS. This CDR3 is 14 amino acids long. V lost 1 base and J 4 bases, leaving 10 bases between the germline ends. The CDR3: CASSEFEYGETQYF. CDR3 nucleotides: TGTGCCAGCAGTGAATTTGAGTATGGAGAGACCCAGTACTTC.

The V call is TRBV7-9, the J call TRBJ2-1; 7 nucleotides match TRBD2. The germline CDR1 and CDR2 sequences are SEHNR and FQNEAQ (reference sequence). CDR3 length: 12 residues. The V and J ends lost 5 bases and 12 bases, in that order; junction bases with no gene match: 7. The CDR3 DNA reads as TGTGCCAGCAGCCTGTGGGAGGGCGCGCAGTTCTTC. Amino acid sequence: CASSLWEGAQFF.

This clone was picked up one time. This sequence joins TRBV11-3 and TRBJ2-1, with TRBD1 matching 8 bases. The ends lost 1 base at V and 6 bases at J; junction bases unmatched: 8. CDR1 and CDR2 from the germline V gene are SGHNT and YENEEA. This CDR3 spans 16 amino acids. The CDR3 sequence: CASSLVVTGGGNEQFF. Here the CDR3 DNA reads TGTGCCAGCAGCTTAGTTGTCACAGGGGGAGGCAATGAGCAGTTCTTC. The full variable domain, completed using reference TRBV11-3 and TRBJ2-1, is EAGVVQSPRYKIIEKKQPVAFWCNPISGHNTLYWYLQNLGQGPELLIRYENEEAVDDSQLPKDRFSAERLKGVDSTLKIQPAELGDSAVYLCASSLVVTGGGNEQFFGPGTRLTVL.

This clone was detected only a few times. V is TRBV29-1 and J is TRBJ2-5; 12 bases align to TRBD2. The CDR3 covers 14 residues. The V and J ends lost 4 bases and 7 bases, in that order; junction bases with no gene match: 7. Germline CDR1 is SQVTM and CDR2 is ANQGSEA. CDR3 amino acids: CSVGTSGARGTQYF. In nucleotides, the CDR3 is TGCAGCGTTGGGACTAGCGGGGCGAGGGGGACCCAGTACTTC.

The chain joins TRBV5-5 to TRBJ2-3, with a tentative D call TRBD2 (5 bases). The CDR3 is 13 residues long. Trimming pared 4 bases from V and 6 bases from J, leaving 12 bases between. Germline loops: CDR1 SGHKS, CDR2 YYEKEE (reference sequence). The CDR3 loop reads CASSPPASDTQYF. The CDR3 nucleotides are TGTGCCAGCAGCCCCCCCGCTAGCGATACGCAGTATTTT.